This entry concerns a single T cell receptor beta chain. This entry is derived from a study of shared clonotypes between healthy human individuals. Study-wide background: Researchers assigned three CD4 naive, three CD4 memory, two CD8 naive and one CD8 memory plate to each donor.

CD45RO negativity and positive selection for CCR7 defined naive CD8 cells, a population that excluded terminally differentiated effector memory CD45RA+ cells. Germline V gives CDR1 WSHSY, CDR2 SAAADI. CDR3 size: 12 residues. V lost 8 bases, J lost 5 bases, and 5 bases stayed unmatched. Measured with immunoSEQ multiplex PCR; TCRdb has only the in-frame clones, and not every one. The sample contains roughly 2 million clones, about 95% of which appear only once. This clonotype was sampled from a man aged 18 to 30 in good health. The rearrangement joins TRBV10-2 to TRBJ1-2; 7 nucleotides agree with TRBD1. The sequenced sample was naive CD8+ T cells sorted from blood. The CDR3 reads CASRDSDYGYTF. CDR3 DNA: TGCGCCAGCCGGGACAGTGATTATGGCTACACCTTC.